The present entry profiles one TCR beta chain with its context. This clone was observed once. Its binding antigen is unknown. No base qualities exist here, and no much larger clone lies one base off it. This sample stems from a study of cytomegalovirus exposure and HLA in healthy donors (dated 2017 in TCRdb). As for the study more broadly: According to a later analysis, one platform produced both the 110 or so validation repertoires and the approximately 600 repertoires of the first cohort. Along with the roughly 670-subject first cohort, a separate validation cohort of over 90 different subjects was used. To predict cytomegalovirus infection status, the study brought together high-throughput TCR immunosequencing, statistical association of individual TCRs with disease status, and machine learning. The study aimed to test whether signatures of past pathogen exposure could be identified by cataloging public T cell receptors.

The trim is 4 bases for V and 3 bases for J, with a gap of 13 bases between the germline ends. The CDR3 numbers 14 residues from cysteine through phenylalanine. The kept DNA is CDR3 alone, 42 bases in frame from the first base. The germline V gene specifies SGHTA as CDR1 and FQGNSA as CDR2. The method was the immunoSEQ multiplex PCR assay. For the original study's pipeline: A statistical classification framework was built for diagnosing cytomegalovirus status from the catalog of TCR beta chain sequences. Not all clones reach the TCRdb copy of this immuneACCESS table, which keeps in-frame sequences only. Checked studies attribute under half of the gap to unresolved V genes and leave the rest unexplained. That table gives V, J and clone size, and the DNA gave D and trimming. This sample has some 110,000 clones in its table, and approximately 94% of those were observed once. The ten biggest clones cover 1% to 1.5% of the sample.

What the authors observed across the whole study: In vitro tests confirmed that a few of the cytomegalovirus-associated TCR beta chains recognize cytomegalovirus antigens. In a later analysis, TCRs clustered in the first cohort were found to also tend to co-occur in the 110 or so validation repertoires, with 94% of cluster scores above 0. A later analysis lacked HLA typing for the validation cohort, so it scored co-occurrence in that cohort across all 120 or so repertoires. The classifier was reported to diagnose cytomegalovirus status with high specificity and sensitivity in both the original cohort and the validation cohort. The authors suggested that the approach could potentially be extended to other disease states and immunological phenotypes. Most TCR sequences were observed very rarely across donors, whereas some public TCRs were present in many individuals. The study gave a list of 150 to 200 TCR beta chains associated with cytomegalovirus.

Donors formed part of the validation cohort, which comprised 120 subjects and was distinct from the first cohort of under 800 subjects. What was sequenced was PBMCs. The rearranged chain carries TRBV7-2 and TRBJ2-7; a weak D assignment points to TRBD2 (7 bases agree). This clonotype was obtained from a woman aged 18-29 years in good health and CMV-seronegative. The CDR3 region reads CASSYGGPRYEQYF. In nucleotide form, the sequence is TGTGCCAGCAGCTACGGGGGGCCTCGCTACGAGCAGTACTTC. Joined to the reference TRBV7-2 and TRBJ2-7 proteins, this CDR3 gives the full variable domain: GAGVSQSPSNKVTEKGKDVELRCDPISGHTALYWYRQSLGQGLEFLIYFQGNSAPDKSGLPSDRFSAERTGGSVSTLTIQRTQQEDSAVYLCASSYGGPRYEQYFGPGTRLTVT.